Each of the 23 T cell receptor beta chains below was sequenced from the same sample in a study of T cells in Graves' hyperthyroidism and ophthalmopathy. Using RNA transcripts as the source, TCR beta CDR3 regions were amplified. With the HTBI primer set, the TCR CDR3 went through a first round of RT-PCR. Each CDR3 protein gets one entry after TCRdb re-called the multiplex PCR reads with MiXCR. This table holds 130,000 to 150,000 distinct CDR3 sequences, approximately 20% found once. The specimen was blood. Receptor source: a woman in her 50s with Graves' hyperthyroidism that later progressed to Graves' ophthalmopathy.

The J gene is TRBJ2-1, the V gene TRBV20-1; TRBD2 matches 7 bases. This CDR3 contains 15 residues. Germline V lookup: CDR1 DFQATT, CDR2 SNEGSKA (reference sequence). V lost 6 bases to trimming and J lost 1 base; unmatched junction nucleotides: 9. The CDR3 region is CSAKSGMGSYNEQFF. DNA for the CDR3: TGCAGTGCAAAGAGCGGGATGGGATCCTACAATGAGCAGTTCTTC.

This clonotype was seen repeatedly, ten times or more. The chain links TRBV28 to TRBJ2-7; TRBD1 matches at 8 bases. Germline V gene sequence: CDR1 MDHEN, CDR2 SYDVKM. The CDR3 has 13 amino acids. V shed 3 bases and J 2 bases; nucleotides not matched to a gene: 0. The CDR3 DNA reads as TGTGCCAGCAGTTTGGACAGGGCCTACGAGCAGTACTTC. This translates into CASSLDRAYEQYF.

Points on this clonotype: One base away lies a much larger clone, so this may be a sequencing read error. This chain uses TRBV7-3 with TRBJ2-1, with 9 nucleotides matching TRBD2. Germline CDR1 is SGHTA and CDR2 is FQGTGA. The CDR3 loop spans 15 amino acids. With 2 bases clipped from V and 9 bases from J, the junction kept 8 bases outside the gene matches. CDR3 residues: CASSLAGGRAPEQFF. The CDR3 DNA is TGTGCCAGCAGCTTAGCGGGCGGGAGGGCCCCTGAGCAGTTCTTC.

The rearrangement joins TRBV7-9 to TRBJ2-1, with 8 bases fitting TRBD1. The CDR3 runs 15 residues. Germline loops: CDR1 SEHNR, CDR2 FQNEAQ (reference sequence). V lost 5 bases to trimming and J lost 8 bases; unmatched junction nucleotides: 11. The chain's CDR3 is CASSARTGRMDEQFF. The CDR3 DNA is TGTGCCAGCAGCGCAAGGACAGGGAGGATGGATGAGCAGTTCTTC.

This clonotype was detected only a few times. The V call is TRBV6-1, the J call TRBJ2-5; 10 positions agree with TRBD1. The CDR3 contains 15 residues. Germline loops: CDR1 MNHNS, CDR2 SASEGT. Trimming cost V 8 bases and J 4 bases; bases outside gene matches: 10. Here the CDR3 DNA reads TGTGCCAGCTCACGACAGGGGGCATTTCGAGAGACCCAGTACTTC. It translates to CASSRQGAFRETQYF.

V usage is TRBV3-1 and J usage is TRBJ1-1; D gene ambiguous. V lost 8 bases, J lost 1 base, and 8 bases lay in between. This CDR3 is built from 12 residues. Germline CDR1 LGHDT, CDR2 YNNKEL (reference sequence). The CDR3 nucleotides read TGTGCCAGCGGTAGAAGGAACACTGAAGCTTTCTTT. Translated: CASGRRNTEAFF.

In this sample, this clonotype turned up many times. This chain links TRBV7-9 with TRBJ2-7; 9 bases fit TRBD1. This CDR3 spans 16 amino acids. V was clipped by 0 bases and J by 3 bases; unmatched bases: 6. Germline V gene data show CDR1 as SEHNR and CDR2 as FQNEAQ (reference sequence). The chain's CDR3 is CASSLAAGQGFYEQYF. As DNA, the CDR3 is TGTGCCAGCAGCTTAGCGGCGGGACAGGGATTCTACGAGCAGTACTTC.

The chain combines TRBV28 with TRBJ2-7; 12 bases align to TRBD1. Trimming removed 4 bases from V and 7 bases from J; junction bases left unmatched: 8. Germline CDR1 is MDHEN and CDR2 is SYDVKM. The CDR3 consists of 15 residues. CDR3 in amino acids: CASSSPGQGAGEQYF. The CDR3 DNA follows: TGTGCCAGCAGTTCCCCGGGACAGGGGGCTGGGGAGCAGTACTTC.

This clonotype was found many times. The DNA for the CDR3 is TGTGCCAGCAGTGACCGCAGGGCAGGATACACTGAAGCTTTCTTT. Protein: CASSDRRAGYTEAFF. V is TRBV2 and J is TRBJ1-1, with D maybe TRBD1 (5 bases). Germline lookup yields CDR1 SNHLY and CDR2 FYNNEI. The CDR3 covers 15 residues. V lost 3 bases, J lost 3 bases, and 14 bases lay in between.

In the case of this clonotype: This could be a read error, since a much larger clone is one nucleotide away. The rearrangement joins TRBV27 to TRBJ2-1, with D maybe TRBD1 (6 bases). The germline V gene encodes CDR1 MNHEY and CDR2 SMNVEV (reference sequence). CDR3 length: 14 residues. The CDR3 loop reads CASSLSWTDNERFF. In nucleotides, the CDR3 is TGTGCCAGCAGTTTATCGTGGACAGACAATGAGCGGTTCTTC.

In this sample, this clonotype turned up a few times. The chain is built from TRBV2 and TRBJ2-2, with TRBD2 matching over 12 bases. Germline-derived CDR1 and CDR2 are SNHLY and FYNNEI. The CDR3 is 16 amino acids. J gave up 1 base and V 7 bases, and 4 bases lay outside the gene matches. The CDR3 DNA reads TGTGCCAGCACGCTAGCGGGAGGGGGGAACACCGGGGAGCTGTTTTTT. Its protein is CASTLAGGGNTGELFF.

V gene TRBV2 combines with J gene TRBJ1-1; D remains unclear. Germline values: CDR1 SNHLY, CDR2 FYNNEI. This CDR3 has 11 residues. With 10 bases removed from V and 2 bases from J, the gap between germline ends came to 8 bases. The CDR3 DNA is TGTGCCACCCGAGGTAACACTGAAGCTTTCTTT. Protein sequence: CATRGNTEAFF.

This clonotype was detected many times. This chain links TRBV20-1 with TRBJ2-5; perhaps TRBD2 as D (6 bases). V was shortened by 4 bases and J by 7 bases, with 19 bases between the two germline ends. CDR3 length equals 14 residues. The V gene's germline CDR1 is DFQATT and CDR2 SNEGSKA (reference sequence). This CDR3 reads CSATSRTGERTQYF. Here the CDR3 DNA reads TGCAGTGCTACATCGAGGACGGGGGAGCGGACCCAGTACTTC.

A remark on this clonotype: One base away lies a much larger clone, so this may be a sequencing read error. The J gene is TRBJ1-2, the V gene TRBV11-2; 7 bases line up with TRBD1. This CDR3 spans 12 amino acids. The V gene's germline CDR1 is SGHAT and CDR2 FQNNGV. The trim removed 4 bases at V and 6 bases at J, leaving 2 bases unmatched. The CDR3: CASSSTGHGYTF. In DNA form, the CDR3 reads TGTGCCAGCAGCTCGACAGGGCATGGCTACACCTTC. The full variable domain, rest sourced from reference TRBV11-2 and TRBJ1-2, is EAGVAQSPRYKIIEKRQSVAFWCNPISGHATLYWYQQILGQGPKLLIQFQNNGVVDDSQLPKDRFSAERLKGVDSTLKIQPAKLEDSAVYLCASSSTGHGYTFGSGTRLTVV.

About this clonotype itself: This clone may be a read error of a much larger clone one base away. This chain uses TRBV2 with TRBJ2-2, with TRBD1 matching 8 bases. Per the germline V gene, CDR1 is SNHLY and CDR2 is FYNNEI. This CDR3 is built from 15 residues. Written as DNA, the CDR3 is TGTGGCAGCAGACCCGACAGGGGAAAAGCCGGGGAGCTGTTTTTT. As protein: CGSRPDRGKAGELFF.

This clonotype appeared a few times. This chain connects TRBV6-1 to TRBJ1-4; no firm D call. Germline V lookup: CDR1 MNHNS, CDR2 SASEGT. This CDR3 is built from 13 residues. V lost 5 bases to trimming and J lost 8 bases, with 12 bases between them. The CDR3 region is CASSMGVVEKLFF. In DNA form, the CDR3 reads TGTGCCAGCAGTATGGGAGTGGTCGAAAAACTGTTTTTT.

This clonotype came up many times. This chain links TRBV28 with TRBJ2-1, with 8 nucleotides matching TRBD2. Per germline, CDR1 MDHEN and CDR2 SYDVKM. The CDR3 is 14 residues long. The V segment lost 6 bases and the J segment 2 bases; nucleotides outside the gene matches: 3. The CDR3 DNA follows: TGTGCCAGCAGCCTAGCGGGCGCCTACAATGAGCAGTTCTTC. It specifies CASSLAGAYNEQFF.

A few counts support this clonotype. The gene calls are TRBV6-1 and TRBJ1-5; D might be TRBD1 (5 bases). CDR3 length equals 14 residues. The ends were cut back, 6 bases at V and 2 bases at J, with 11 bases in the middle. From germline, CDR1 is MNHNS and CDR2 SASEGT. CDR3: CASRQGVGNQPQHF. For the CDR3, the DNA is TGTGCCAGCAGGCAGGGTGTTGGCAATCAGCCCCAGCATTTT.

This clonotype has at least ten counts. V gene TRBV7-2 combines with J gene TRBJ2-7; 10 positions match TRBD2. CDR1 is SGHTA, CDR2 FQGNSA, per germline. Trimming cost V 5 bases and J 2 bases; bases outside gene matches: 3. CDR3 length: 14 amino acids. For the CDR3, the DNA is TGTGCCAGCAGCCACGGACTAGCGGCCTACGAGCAGTACTTC. Amino acid sequence: CASSHGLAAYEQYF.

The chain uses TRBV3-1 and TRBJ1-2, with D perhaps TRBD1 (5 bases). From germline, CDR1 is LGHDT and CDR2 YNNKEL (reference sequence). CDR3 length equals 13 residues. Deletions cut 4 bases from V and 8 bases from J, with 14 bases between. The CDR3 nucleotides are TGTGCCAGCAGCCGGGGTAGCGGGGGAGGCTACACCTTC. This codes for CASSRGSGGGYTF.

This clonotype was detected ten times or more. The rearrangement uses TRBV28 and TRBJ1-1; 10 positions agree with TRBD1. V shed 8 bases, J shed 0 bases, and the junction held 9 bases outside the gene matches. Germline assignment: CDR1 MDHEN and CDR2 SYDVKM. This CDR3 has 16 residues. CDR3 nucleotide sequence: TGTGCCAGCCGACAGGGGGCTGGAGTCATGAACACTGAAGCTTTCTTT. Its translation is CASRQGAGVMNTEAFF.

This clonotype was found many times. V is TRBV20-1 and J is TRBJ1-1, with a tentative D call TRBD1 (6 bases). The V gene's germline CDR1 is DFQATT and CDR2 SNEGSKA (reference sequence). The CDR3 totals 13 residues. V was pared by 4 bases and J by 0 bases, with 9 bases between. The CDR3 nucleotides read TGCAGTGCTACCAGGGGTATGAACACTGAAGCTTTCTTT. Translating gives CSATRGMNTEAFF.

The V and J genes are TRBV2 and TRBJ1-2; a possible D gene is TRBD1 (5 bases). CDR3 length: 14 amino acids. With 4 bases removed from V and 6 bases from J, the gap between germline ends came to 15 bases. CDR1 and CDR2 from the germline V gene are SNHLY and FYNNEI. The CDR3 sequence is CASSGQLARHGYTF. For the CDR3, the DNA is TGTGCCAGCAGTGGACAGTTGGCCAGACATGGCTACACCTTC.